This T cell receptor beta chain was obtained from a study of CD8+ T cells in alopecia areata. Overall study: Twice daily, treated patients received 5 to 10 mg of oral tofacitinib. Regarding the study as a whole: The study found TCR sharing across patients less clear than in mice, possibly for HLA reasons. Sequences from scalp samples also cover resident alphabeta T cells of normal skin.

Germline V lookup: CDR1 SGHNT, CDR2 YYREEE (reference sequence). The length of the CDR3 is 15 residues. V shed 1 base, J shed 2 bases, and the junction held 4 bases outside the gene matches. Reverse transcribed after extraction, RNA yielded cDNA as the sequencing template. Clones were sequenced by immunoSEQ multiplex PCR, and TCRdb holds only the in-frame ones, with some missing. The sample has about 150,000 clones, approximately 50% seen once. For this clone: Its specificity is unknown.

In alopecia areata patients, both lesional scalp punch biopsies and peripheral blood were collected. The sequence was obtained from a human donor with alopecia areata. The chain is built from TRBV5-4 and TRBJ2-5; 8 bases align to TRBD2. The source material was CD4+ T cells sorted from blood. The CDR3 reads CASSLQLAVQETQYF. DNA for the CDR3: TGTGCCAGCAGCTTGCAACTAGCGGTACAAGAGACCCAGTACTTC.